The sequence of this T cell receptor beta chain was determined in a study of blood T cells in healthy people across ages. The study, taken as a whole, reports: Strong correlation existed between TCR beta diversity and naive T cell percentage.

This CDR3 is built from 14 residues. To note about this clonotype: Its antigen is not identified.

For the second PCR, which ran for about 6 to 12 cycles, a sample-barcoded 5' primer and a J-beta primer mix were used. A tag from a template-switch adaptor with 12 random nucleotides marked each cDNA molecule. TCRdb called the 5' RACE reads again in MiXCR, with one record for every CDR3 protein. The sample holds about 670,000 distinct CDR3 sequences, 35% to 50% seen once. Each sample gave at least 6.5 million isolated PBMCs. Sequenced input: blood. This clonotype was sampled from a man at least 80 years old in good health. V gene TRBV21-1 combines with J gene TRBJ2-3. TRBV21-1 counts as a pseudogene. The CDR3 sequence is CASSKGKGTDTQYF. CDR3 nucleotides: TGTGCCAGCAGCAAAGGCAAAGGGACGGATACGCAGTATTTT.